This entry concerns a single T cell receptor beta chain. This clonotype was recorded at least ten times. Its antigen has not been determined. One base away there is no much larger clone; base qualities are not given. The data derive from a study of early T cells in non-severe SARS-CoV-2 infection (dated by TCRdb to about 2021). About the study as a whole: Bulk RNA from unsorted whole blood was used for TCR sequencing, so alpha and beta chains could not be paired.

Overall study outcomes, separate from this receptor: VDJdb matching was skewed toward anti-spike CD8 responses and likely underestimated virus-specific expansions by missing private and CD4 specificities.

The receptor library was made with 5' RACE. TCRdb names NextSeq 500 as the instrument used. In the TCR library protocol, unique molecular identifiers were attached to individual cDNA molecules to correct for PCR bias and sequencing error. Both TCR alpha and beta chains were sequenced, and tight co-correlation was observed between alpha and beta sequence abundances in each sample. The paper's data handling went like this. Decombinator V4 was used to annotate TCR sequences for V gene, J gene and CDR3. Expanded TCRs were defined as changing significantly between any two time points under a Poisson model with p below 0.0001. TCR abundances were normalised to the total number of TCRs sequenced in each sample and reported as counts per million. MAIT TCRs were defined by TRAV1-2 paired with TRAJ12, TRAJ20 or TRAJ33, and iNKT TCRs by TRAV10 paired with TRAJ18. VDJdb, accessed 1 November 2021, was searched for CMV, EBV and SARS-CoV-2 annotated TCRs, excluding TCRs annotated for multiple antigens. TCRdb took the public reads, trimmed them with fastp at Q25, ran MiXCR for clone calling and kept in-frame beta chains. CDR3 protein sequences are deduplicated, and each keeps its most common genes and DNA. TCRdb, not the original authors, processed these V and J calls. This sample comprises roughly 81,000 distinct CDR3 sequences, more than 5% of them detected only once. Less than 9.5% of the sample is held by the ten biggest clonotypes.

Set within a cohort of healthcare workers in London, UK, this nested case-control study involved weekly PCR testing of nasopharyngeal swabs along with blood sampling. Healthcare workers were recruited between 23 and 31 March 2020, during the week of the UK lockdown, and were followed weekly for up to roughly 15 weeks. Via the germline V gene (reference sequence), CDR1 is SGHKS and CDR2 YYEKEE. Including the terminal cysteine and phenylalanine, the CDR3 comprises 15 residues. The DNA shown is the 45-base CDR3, in frame from base 1. Trimmed from V: 6 bases; trimmed from J: 3 bases; junction bases lacking a gene match: 10.

The chain is made from TRBV5-5 and TRBJ2-3; 7 junctional bases match TRBD1. Sequenced sample: whole blood. The origin of this receptor is an adult who was a healthcare worker with PCR-confirmed SARS-CoV-2 infection or an uninfected control (not recorded which). The sequenced DNA: TGTGCCAGCATTAGAGGGGACAGAGTTACAGATACGCAGTATTTT. It is translated as CASIRGDRVTDTQYF. The full variable domain, with segments outside the CDR3 supplied by the reference TRBV5-5 and TRBJ2-3 proteins, appears as DAGVTQSPTHLIKTRGQQVTLRCSPISGHKSVSWYQQVLGQGPQFIFQYYEKEERGRGNFPDRFSARQFPNYSSELNVNALLLGDSALYLCASIRGDRVTDTQYFGPGTRLTVL.